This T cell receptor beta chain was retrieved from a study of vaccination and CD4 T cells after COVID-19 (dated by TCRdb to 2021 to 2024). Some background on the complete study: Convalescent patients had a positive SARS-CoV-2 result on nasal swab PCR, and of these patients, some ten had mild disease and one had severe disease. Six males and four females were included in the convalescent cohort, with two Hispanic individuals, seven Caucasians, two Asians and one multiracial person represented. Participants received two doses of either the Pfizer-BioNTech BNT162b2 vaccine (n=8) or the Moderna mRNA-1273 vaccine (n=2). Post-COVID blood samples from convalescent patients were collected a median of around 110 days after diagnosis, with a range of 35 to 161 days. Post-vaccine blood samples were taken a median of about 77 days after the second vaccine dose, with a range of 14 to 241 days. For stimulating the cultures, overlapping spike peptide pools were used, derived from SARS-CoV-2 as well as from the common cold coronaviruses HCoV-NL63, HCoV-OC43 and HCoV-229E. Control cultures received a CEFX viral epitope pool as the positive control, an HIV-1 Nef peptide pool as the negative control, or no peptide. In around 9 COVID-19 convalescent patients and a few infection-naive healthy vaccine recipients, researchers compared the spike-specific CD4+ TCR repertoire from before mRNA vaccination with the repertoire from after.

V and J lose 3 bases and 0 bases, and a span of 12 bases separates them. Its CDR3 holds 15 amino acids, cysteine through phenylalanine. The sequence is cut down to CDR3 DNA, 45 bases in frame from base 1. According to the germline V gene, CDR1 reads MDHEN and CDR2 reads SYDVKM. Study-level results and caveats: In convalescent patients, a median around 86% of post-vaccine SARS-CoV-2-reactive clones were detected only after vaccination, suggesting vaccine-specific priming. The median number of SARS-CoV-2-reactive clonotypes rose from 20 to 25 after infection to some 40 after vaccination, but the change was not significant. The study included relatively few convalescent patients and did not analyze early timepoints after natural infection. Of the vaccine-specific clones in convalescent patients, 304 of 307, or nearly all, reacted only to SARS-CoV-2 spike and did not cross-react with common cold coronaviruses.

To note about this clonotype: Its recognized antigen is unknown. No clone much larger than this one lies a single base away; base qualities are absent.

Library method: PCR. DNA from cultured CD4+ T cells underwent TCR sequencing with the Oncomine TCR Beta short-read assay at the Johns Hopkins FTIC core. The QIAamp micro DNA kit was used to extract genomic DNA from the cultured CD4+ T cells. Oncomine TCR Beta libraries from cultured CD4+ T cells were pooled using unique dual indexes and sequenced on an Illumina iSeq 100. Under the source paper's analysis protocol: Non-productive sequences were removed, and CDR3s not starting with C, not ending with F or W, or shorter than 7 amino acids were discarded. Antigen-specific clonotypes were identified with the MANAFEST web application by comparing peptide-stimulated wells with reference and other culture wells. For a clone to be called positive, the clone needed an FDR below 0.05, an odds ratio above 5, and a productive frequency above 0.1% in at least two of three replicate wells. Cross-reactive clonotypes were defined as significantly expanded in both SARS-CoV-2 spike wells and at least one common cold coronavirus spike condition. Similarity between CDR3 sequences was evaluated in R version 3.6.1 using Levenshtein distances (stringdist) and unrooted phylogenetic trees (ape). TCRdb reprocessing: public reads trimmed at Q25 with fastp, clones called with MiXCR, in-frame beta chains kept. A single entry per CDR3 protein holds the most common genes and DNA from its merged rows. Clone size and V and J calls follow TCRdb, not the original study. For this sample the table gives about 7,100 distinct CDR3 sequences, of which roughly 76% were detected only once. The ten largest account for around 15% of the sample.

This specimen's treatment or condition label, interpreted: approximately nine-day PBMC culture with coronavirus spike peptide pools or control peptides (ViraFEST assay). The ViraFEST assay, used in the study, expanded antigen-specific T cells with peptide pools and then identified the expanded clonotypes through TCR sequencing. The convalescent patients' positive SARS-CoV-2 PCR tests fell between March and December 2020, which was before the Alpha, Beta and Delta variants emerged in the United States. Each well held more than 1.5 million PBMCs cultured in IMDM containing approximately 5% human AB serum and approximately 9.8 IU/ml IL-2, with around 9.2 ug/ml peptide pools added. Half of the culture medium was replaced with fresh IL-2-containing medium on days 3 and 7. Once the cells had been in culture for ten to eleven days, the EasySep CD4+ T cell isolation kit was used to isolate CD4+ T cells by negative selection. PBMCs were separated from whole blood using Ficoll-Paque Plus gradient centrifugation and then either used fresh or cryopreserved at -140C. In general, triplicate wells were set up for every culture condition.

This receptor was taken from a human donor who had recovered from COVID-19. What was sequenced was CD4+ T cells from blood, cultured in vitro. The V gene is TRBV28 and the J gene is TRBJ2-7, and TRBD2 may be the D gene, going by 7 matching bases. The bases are TGTGCCAGCAGTTTTCCGGGGGGCAGCTCCTACGAGCAGTACTTC. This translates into CASSFPGGSSYEQYF.